This T cell receptor beta chain was retrieved from a study of blood T cell repertoires in COVID-19. On the study more broadly: Samples representing acute and convalescent COVID-19 were sourced from the United States, Italy and Spain. Sources were T cells, B-cell-depleted T cells, or PBMCs; the material itself was cDNA or gDNA.

Per the original methods: Reference gene primers were amplified, and this amplification served to estimate nucleated cell counts. The method was immunoSEQ multiplex PCR; TCRdb's version includes in-frame clones alone and lacks a portion of them. That table gives V, J and clone size, and the DNA gave D and trimming. Of around 300,000 clones in the sample, approximately 85% were seen once. This CDR3 has 13 residues. Per germline, CDR1 MNHNY and CDR2 SVGAGI (reference sequence). V was trimmed by 7 bases and J by 6 bases, leaving 12 bases between them. The chain couples TRBV6-6 to TRBJ2-2; no firm D call. What was sequenced was peripheral blood. The TCR sequence derives from a woman in her 70s with acute or convalescent COVID-19. In nucleotides, the CDR3 is TGTGCCAGCAATCAAGCCACCCCCGGGGAGCTGTTTTTT. This encodes CASNQATPGELFF.